These 18 T cell receptor beta chains were all obtained from the same sample, sequenced in a study of identical twins. TCRdb reprocessed the 5' RACE reads with MiXCR, giving one entry per CDR3 protein. The sample includes about 550,000 distinct CDR3 sequences, more than 20% of them seen just once. These same data were also listed under a study on yellow fever vaccine responses in identical twins.

The sample was CD4+ T cells sorted from blood. Receptors originate from a young woman in good health.

The chain recombines TRBV10-3 with TRBJ2-1; 10 bases align to TRBD2. The CDR3 contains 16 residues. With V trimmed by 5 bases and J by 5 bases, 9 bases remained unmatched. CDR1 and CDR2 (germline): ENHRY, SYGVKD. CDR3: CAISQVASGSHNEQFF. The DNA for the CDR3 is TGTGCCATCAGTCAGGTCGCTAGCGGGAGTCACAATGAGCAGTTCTTC.

The V gene is TRBV10-3, the J gene TRBJ2-2, with D perhaps matching TRBD1 (5 bases). This CDR3 has 17 residues. Trimming cost V 0 bases and J 1 base, with 12 bases left between them. Germline assignment: CDR1 ENHRY and CDR2 SYGVKD. The CDR3, as DNA: TGTGCCATCAGTGAGTCGGGGCAGATAATGAACACCGGGGAGCTGTTTTTT. Its protein product is CAISESGQIMNTGELFF.

This rearrangement joins TRBV12-3 or TRBV12-4 to TRBJ2-7; TRBD2 matches at 14 bases. Unmatched junction bases numbered 21, after V lost 7 bases and J lost 7 bases. The CDR3 loop spans 19 amino acids. Written as DNA, the CDR3 is TGTGCCAGCACCCCCTGGGTGACTAGCGGGAGGGAGATACAAGGGGAGCAGTACTTC. Translating gives CASTPWVTSGREIQGEQYF.

The chain has TRBV27 and TRBJ2-2; 7 nucleotides line up with TRBD2. The V gene's germline CDR1 is MNHEY and CDR2 SMNVEV (reference sequence). With V trimmed by 6 bases and J by 1 base, 17 bases remained unmatched. The CDR3 spans 19 residues. Here the CDR3 reads CASSPQSPGGIRNTGELFF. The CDR3 bases are TGTGCCAGCAGCCCGCAATCTCCCGGGGGGATTCGGAACACCGGGGAGCTGTTTTTT.

The chain couples TRBV6-1 to TRBJ1-3, with 7 nucleotides matching TRBD1. This CDR3 has 15 amino acids. The germline V gene has CDR1 MNHNS and CDR2 SASEGT. The J segment lost 3 bases and the V segment lost 6 bases, leaving 8 bases of the junction unmatched. The CDR3 coding sequence is TGTGCCAGCAGAGGATCCGGGACAGTTGGAAACACCATATATTTT. Its protein product is CASRGSGTVGNTIYF.

This clonotype occurred a few times. The chain has TRBV5-1 and TRBJ2-5; tentatively, D is TRBD1 (6 bases). Germline V lookup: CDR1 SGHRS, CDR2 YFSETQ. The CDR3 contains 15 residues. Trimming pared 0 bases from V and 5 bases from J, leaving 14 bases between. The CDR3 is CASSLGQGPIETQYF. In DNA, the CDR3 is TGCGCCAGCAGCTTGGGCCAGGGGCCAATTGAGACCCAGTACTTC. Combining the CDR3 with reference TRBV5-1 and TRBJ2-5 gives the whole variable domain KAGVTQTPRYLIKTRGQQVTLSCSPISGHRSVSWYQQTPGQGLQFLFEYFSETQRNKGNFPGRFSGRQFSNSRSEMNVSTLELGDSALYLCASSLGQGPIETQYFGPGTRLLVL.

The rearrangement links TRBV7-9 to TRBJ2-2; D possibly corresponds to TRBD1 (6 bases). Germline loops: CDR1 SEHNR, CDR2 FQNEAQ (reference sequence). V was pared by 3 bases and J by 0 bases, with 11 bases between. The CDR3 is made up of 16 amino acids. The CDR3: CASSFGQTPNTGELFF. CDR3 nucleotide sequence: TGTGCCAGCAGCTTCGGACAGACACCGAACACCGGGGAGCTGTTTTTT.

This chain uses TRBV2 with TRBJ2-7; TRBD2 aligns across 9 bases. The CDR3 spans 14 residues. J was trimmed by 6 bases and V by 3 bases; bases with no gene match: 6. Germline CDR1 is SNHLY and CDR2 is FYNNEI. CDR3 region: CASSDFSGSGEQYF. In DNA form, the CDR3 reads TGTGCCAGCAGTGATTTTAGCGGGAGCGGCGAGCAGTACTTC.

This clonotype was found a few times. The chain combines TRBV2 with TRBJ1-4; D is possibly TRBD1 (6 bases). The germline CDR1 and CDR2 sequences are SNHLY and FYNNEI. There are 15 residues in the CDR3. V shed 1 base and J shed 7 bases, with 13 bases lying between them. CDR3 DNA sequence: TGTGCCAGCAGTGAAGAGGGGGGAGGTGGTGAAAAACTGTTTTTT. Translation gives CASSEEGGGGEKLFF.

The CDR3 region is CASTGAGRPTDTQYF. The CDR3 nucleotides read TGTGCCAGCACCGGCGCGGGGCGGCCGACAGATACGCAGTATTTT. The V call is TRBV7-9, the J call TRBJ2-3, with a possible D match to TRBD2 (6 bases). Per the germline V gene, CDR1 is SEHNR and CDR2 is FQNEAQ (reference sequence). There are 15 residues in the CDR3. V was cut by 7 bases and J by 3 bases, with 17 bases left in between.

The genes are TRBV6-2 or TRBV6-3 and TRBJ2-2; D is perhaps TRBD2 (6 bases). This CDR3 has 12 amino acids. Germline V gene data show CDR1 as MNHEY and CDR2 as SVGEGT. The germline V and J ends were trimmed by 6 bases and 8 bases, with 10 bases remaining between them. This CDR3 is CASRPGGGELFF. The CDR3 bases are TGTGCCAGCAGACCTGGAGGGGGGGAGCTGTTTTTT.

Only a few counts were recorded for this clonotype. The chain joins TRBV10-3 to TRBJ2-3, with TRBD2 matching over 7 bases. Trimming removed 6 bases from V and 2 bases from J; junction bases left unmatched: 5. Germline V CDR1 and CDR2: ENHRY, SYGVKD. CDR3 length equals 14 residues. This CDR3 reads CAIRGSGSTDTQYF. DNA for the CDR3: TGTGCCATCAGGGGTAGCGGGTCCACAGATACGCAGTATTTT.

The table lists this clonotype with a few counts. This chain joins TRBV24-1 and TRBJ2-1; 9 nucleotides line up with TRBD1. The CDR3 runs to 15 residues. V dropped 4 bases and J dropped 6; count of bases not matched to a gene: 6. CDR1 is KGHDR, CDR2 SFDVKD, per germline. In nucleotides, the CDR3 is TGTGCCACCAGTGAAGCCGGGACAGGGAGCAATGAGCAGTTCTTC. Translated, it gives CATSEAGTGSNEQFF.

V is TRBV12-3 or TRBV12-4 and J is TRBJ1-1; D is ambiguous. This CDR3 is built from 14 residues. The germline V and J ends were trimmed by 2 bases and 0 bases, with 7 bases remaining between them. The CDR3 spells CASSLMGMNTEAFF. The CDR3 DNA reads TGTGCCAGCAGTTTAATGGGGATGAACACTGAAGCTTTCTTT.

In this sample, this clonotype turned up a few times. The rearrangement uses TRBV11-1 and TRBJ2-1; D possibly corresponds to TRBD2 (7 bases). CDR3 length: 19 residues. Germline values: CDR1 SGHAT, CDR2 FQDESV (reference sequence). V was trimmed by 5 bases and J by 0 bases, leaving 23 bases between them. CDR3 in DNA: TGTGCCAGCAGCCGCGGAGGGGGGGCAAACTGGGACTCCTACAATGAGCAGTTCTTC. Translating gives CASSRGGGANWDSYNEQFF.

This clonotype came up a few times. The chain links TRBV2 to TRBJ2-2, with D possibly matching TRBD1 (6 bases). Germline CDR1 and CDR2: SNHLY and FYNNEI. Trimming removed 0 bases from V and 5 bases from J, with 10 bases in between. This CDR3 region has 15 residues. The CDR3 loop reads CASSEAGGITGELFF. CDR3 coding DNA: TGTGCCAGCAGTGAAGCTGGGGGCATTACCGGGGAGCTGTTTTTT.

The genes are TRBV10-3 and TRBJ2-5; 10 bases are shared with TRBD2. This CDR3 is built from 15 residues. With V trimmed by 10 bases and J by 3 bases, 11 bases remained unmatched. Germline values: CDR1 ENHRY, CDR2 SYGVKD. This CDR3 reads CASRTSGDHKETQYF. The CDR3 DNA reads TGTGCCAGTAGGACTAGCGGAGACCACAAAGAGACCCAGTACTTC.

The genes are TRBV15 and TRBJ2-2, with a tentative D call TRBD1 (5 bases). With 0 bases removed from V and 6 bases from J, the gap between germline ends came to 11 bases. The CDR3 sequence is 15 residues long. The germline CDR1 and CDR2 sequences are LNHNV and YYDKDF (reference sequence). The CDR3 coding sequence is TGTGCCACCAGCAGAGATCAGGGTCGCTCCGGGGAGCTGTTTTTT. The encoded protein is CATSRDQGRSGELFF.